This TCR beta chain came from a study of cytomegalovirus exposure and HLA in healthy donors. This clone was counted between two and nine times. Its antigen remains unidentified. The PCR was carried out with 60 Vbeta primers and 13 Jbeta primers. Clones were read by immunoSEQ multiplex PCR, and TCRdb kept only the in-frame ones, dropping some. The sample records approximately 200,000 clones, about four fifths being singletons. Broader study findings: According to an earlier analysis, most TCR beta V segments yielded productive rearrangements about 90% or about 30% of the time.

The sequenced sample consisted of PBMCs. This clonotype was obtained from a woman aged 25-40 years in good health and CMV-seropositive.

The CDR3 DNA reads TGCAGTGCTAGTAGAAGCAATGAGCAGTTCTTC. Translated: CSASRSNEQFF. This sequence joins TRBV20-1 and TRBJ2-1, with D unclear. Germline CDR1 is DFQATT and CDR2 is SNEGSKA (reference sequence). The CDR3 is 11 residues long. The V end was cut by 3 bases, the J end by 6 bases, with 6 bases between.